The rows below give T cell receptor beta chains drawn from one sample of a study of control samples from healthy donors and cancer patients. Clones were sequenced by immunoSEQ multiplex PCR, and TCRdb holds only the in-frame ones, with some missing. Of roughly 88,000 clones listed, roughly nine tenths are singletons. Material for sequencing was blood. The source is a woman under 40 in good health. Each CDR3 is given with its conserved first and last residue. The D gene is left open where the match is weak. Some rows mark clone size as missing; the rest say once, few, many or name a class of expanded clone.

D	size	V	J	CDR3	DNA
TRBD1	.	TRBV27	TRBJ2-3	CASSFPSGTATDTQYF	TGTGCCAGCAGTTTCCCTTCCGGGACAGCCACAGATACGCAGTATTTT
.	.	TRBV29-1	TRBJ2-5	CSVDFTTGETQYF	TGCAGCGTTGATTTCACTACAGGGGAGACCCAGTACTTC
.	.	TRBV11-2	TRBJ1-1	CASSPGAEAFF	TGTGCCAGCAGCCCAGGGGCTGAAGCTTTCTTT
.	.	TRBV3-1/TRBV3-2	TRBJ1-1	CASSHRDGNTEAFF	TGTGCCAGCAGCCACCGGGACGGGAACACTGAAGCTTTCTTT
.	.	TRBV11-1	TRBJ1-6	CASSLWAGEDNSPLHF	TGTGCCAGCAGCTTATGGGCAGGGGAGGATAATTCACCCCTCCACTTT
.	.	TRBV30	TRBJ1-5	CAWSATGRGQPQHF	TGTGCCTGGAGTGCAACAGGTCGGGGTCAGCCCCAGCATTTT
TRBD1	.	TRBV30	TRBJ1-1	CAWSVGTSGGAFF	TGTGCCTGGAGTGTTGGGACTTCAGGGGGGGCTTTCTTT
.	.	TRBV29-1	TRBJ2-1	CSVENPPYNEQFF	TGCAGCGTGGAGAATCCGCCATACAATGAGCAGTTCTTC
.	.	TRBV11-3	TRBJ2-7	CASSTQGGYEQYF	TGTGCCAGCAGCACTCAGGGGGGGTACGAGCAGTACTTC
.	.	TRBV5-8	TRBJ1-2	CASSLTGVYGYTF	TGTGCCAGCAGCCTCACGGGGGTCTATGGCTACACCTTC
.	.	TRBV4-1	TRBJ1-5	CASSQERVNQPQHF	TGCGCCAGCAGCCAAGAACGGGTCAATCAGCCCCAGCATTTT
TRBD2	.	TRBV10-2	TRBJ2-1	CASSRTSGAYNEQFF	TGCGCCAGCAGTCGGACTAGCGGGGCATACAATGAGCAGTTCTTC
.	.	TRBV6-5	TRBJ2-1	CASLGNEQFF	TGTGCCAGTCTAGGAAATGAGCAGTTCTTC
.	.	TRBV25-1	TRBJ1-1	CASSAPTLNTEAFF	TGTGCCAGCAGTGCCCCGACATTGAACACTGAAGCTTTCTTT
TRBD2	.	TRBV4-2	TRBJ2-1	CASSQDAGGYNEQFF	TGTGCCAGCAGCCAAGATGCGGGGGGGTACAATGAGCAGTTCTTC
.	.	TRBV5-1	TRBJ1-2	CASGVGMYGYTF	TGCGCCAGCGGGGTAGGGATGTATGGCTACACCTTC
.	.	TRBV19	TRBJ1-1	CASSIKGFTEAFF	TGTGCCAGTAGTATAAAGGGTTTCACTGAAGCTTTCTTT
.	.	TRBV2	TRBJ1-5	CASSERSNQPQHF	TGTGCCAGCAGTGAGCGTAGCAATCAGCCCCAGCATTTT
TRBD2	.	TRBV24-1	TRBJ2-1	CATSDPSGRKDEQFF	TGTGCCACCAGTGATCCTAGCGGGAGGAAGGATGAGCAGTTCTTC
.	.	TRBV18	TRBJ2-5	CASSLGAGPSETQYF	TGTGCCAGCTCACTCGGGGCCGGGCCTTCGGAGACCCAGTACTTC
.	.	TRBV10-3	TRBJ2-7	CAISETYEQYF	TGTGCCATCAGTGAGACCTACGAGCAGTACTTC
.	once	TRBV7-2	TRBJ2-5	CASSLSFIGAGETQYF	TGTGCCAGCAGCTTATCGTTCATTGGGGCCGGGGAGACCCAGTACTTC
.	.	TRBV6-5	TRBJ1-1	CASIQTPVNTEAFF	TGTGCCAGCATACAAACCCCGGTGAACACTGAAGCTTTCTTT
.	once	TRBV4-2	TRBJ2-7	CASSQAYNYEQYF	TGTGCCAGCAGCCAGGCCTATAACTACGAGCAGTACTTC
.	.	TRBV5-1	TRBJ2-5	CASSPRLGETQYF	TGCGCCAGCAGCCCCCGCTTAGGGGAGACCCAGTACTTC
.	.	TRBV30	TRBJ1-1	CAWSVSPEAFF	TGTGCCTGGAGTGTCTCGCCTGAAGCTTTCTTT
.	.	TRBV5-1	TRBJ2-2	CASSLGWDGELFF	TGCGCCAGCAGCTTGGGTTGGGACGGGGAGCTGTTTTTT
TRBD2	.	TRBV10-3	TRBJ2-7	CAISPLAGGSYEQYF	TGTGCCATCAGTCCCCTGGCGGGGGGATCCTACGAGCAGTACTTC
.	.	TRBV9	TRBJ1-3	CASSTRGQGNSGNTIYF	TGTGCCAGCAGCACACGAGGTCAGGGGAACTCTGGAAACACCATATATTTT
.	once	TRBV7-2	TRBJ2-5	CASSASRGPETQYF	TGTGCCAGCAGCGCGAGCAGGGGCCCAGAGACCCAGTACTTC
.	.	TRBV3-1/TRBV3-2	TRBJ1-4	CASSQEQGLEKLFF	TGTGCCAGCAGCCAAGAACAGGGACTAGAAAAACTGTTTTTT
TRBD1	.	TRBV19	TRBJ1-5	CASSVTGGADSNQPQHF	TGTGCCAGTAGTGTTACAGGGGGCGCGGATAGCAATCAGCCCCAGCATTTT
.	.	TRBV5-4	TRBJ2-3	CASSPNLITDTQYF	TGTGCCAGCAGCCCGAACCTTATCACAGATACGCAGTATTTT
.	.	TRBV20-1	TRBJ1-2	CSAKTGGYTF	TGCAGTGCGAAGACGGGTGGCTACACCTTC
.	.	TRBV27	TRBJ2-7	CASSFANSNSKQYF	TGTGCCAGCAGTTTTGCTAACTCGAATTCCAAGCAGTACTTC
TRBD1	.	TRBV7-9	TRBJ1-2	CASSLQGASYGYTF	TGTGCCAGCAGCTTACAGGGGGCAAGCTATGGCTACACCTTC
.	.	TRBV15	TRBJ2-7	CATSRETGFEQYF	TGTGCCACCAGCAGGGAGACAGGTTTCGAGCAGTACTTC
.	.	TRBV11-2	TRBJ2-2	CASSLDLFGSTGELFF	TGTGCCAGCAGCTTAGATCTGTTTGGCTCCACCGGGGAGCTGTTTTTT
.	.	TRBV29-1	TRBJ1-5	CSVTQLLTENSNQPQHF	TGCAGCGTCACCCAACTATTAACAGAAAATAGCAATCAGCCCCAGCATTTT
.	.	TRBV30	TRBJ1-3	CAWSVGLPLGNTIYF	TGTGCCTGGAGTGTAGGGCTGCCCCTCGGAAACACCATATATTTT
TRBD2	.	TRBV2	TRBJ2-5	CASTSMTSGGAQYF	TGTGCCAGCACCTCTATGACTAGCGGGGGTGCCCAGTACTTC